The 28 T cell receptor beta chains below all came from one sample that was sequenced in a study of cytomegalovirus exposure and HLA in healthy donors. PCR involved 60 Vbeta and 13 Jbeta primers. Assay: immunoSEQ multiplex PCR; the TCRdb copy retains only in-frame clones and omits some. The sample carries about 44,000 clones, about 90% recorded once. Sequenced input: PBMCs. The receptors originated from a woman aged 35 to 49 in good health and CMV-seropositive.

The gene calls are TRBV7-9 and TRBJ2-1; 13 bases are a match to TRBD2. The CDR3 covers 16 residues. Germline V gives CDR1 SEHNR, CDR2 FQNEAQ (reference sequence). Unmatched junction bases numbered 4, after V lost 5 bases and J lost 3 bases. The CDR3 loop is CASSGRTSGSYNEQFF. CDR3 nucleotides: TGTGCCAGCAGCGGCAGGACTAGCGGGAGCTACAATGAGCAGTTCTTC.

This sequence joins TRBV29-1 and TRBJ2-3, with a tentative D call TRBD1 (6 bases). This CDR3 spans 13 amino acids. Germline V lookup: CDR1 SQVTM, CDR2 ANQGSEA. V shed 7 bases and J shed 3 bases, with 14 bases lying between them. The CDR3 spells CSAPGAATDTQYF. The CDR3 nucleotides read TGCAGCGCGCCAGGGGCGGCTACAGATACGCAGTATTTT.

The V and J genes are TRBV27 and TRBJ2-7; 12 nucleotides match TRBD2. The V gene's germline CDR1 is MNHEY and CDR2 SMNVEV (reference sequence). This CDR3 has 17 amino acids. Trimming at V came to 1 base and at J to 2 bases, leaving 6 bases not matched to a gene. The CDR3 coding sequence is TGTGCCAGCAGTTTATATGCTAGCGGGAGGGCCGCCTACGAGCAGTACTTC. As protein: CASSLYASGRAAYEQYF.

The CDR3 reads CASSFLPGVNTEAFF. DNA of the CDR3: TGTGCCAGCAGCTTCCTACCAGGGGTGAACACTGAAGCTTTCTTT. This rearrangement joins TRBV7-9 to TRBJ1-1; D is perhaps TRBD1 (6 bases). The germline V gene encodes CDR1 SEHNR and CDR2 FQNEAQ (reference sequence). This CDR3 is built from 15 residues. Trimming pared 3 bases from V and 0 bases from J, leaving 11 bases between.

The chain uses TRBV18 and TRBJ1-2; perhaps TRBD1 as D (6 bases). In germline, CDR1 is KGHSH, CDR2 LQKENI. Trimming pared 4 bases from V and 7 bases from J, leaving 16 bases between. The CDR3 runs to 14 residues. The CDR3: CASSRQDRPSGYTF. CDR3 nucleotides: TGTGCCAGCTCACGGCAGGACAGACCTTCTGGCTACACCTTC.

This clone is a singleton in its sample. The chain recombines TRBV7-2 with TRBJ2-7; 9 nucleotides align to TRBD2. J gave up 0 bases and V 2 bases, and 5 bases lay outside the gene matches. This CDR3 is built from 16 residues. CDR1 is SGHTA, CDR2 FQGNSA, per germline. CDR3 amino acids: CASSLSSGVSSYEQYF. CDR3 DNA: TGTGCCAGCAGCTTATCTAGCGGGGTGAGCTCCTACGAGCAGTACTTC.

The genes are TRBV29-1 and TRBJ2-1; 8 bases fit TRBD2. The CDR3 has 13 amino acids. After removal of 2 bases from V and 12 bases from J, the junction contained 9 bases not matched to a gene. The V gene's germline CDR1 is SQVTM and CDR2 ANQGSEA. CDR3: CSVESGGPRGQFF. DNA of the CDR3: TGCAGCGTTGAAAGCGGGGGCCCAAGAGGGCAGTTCTTC.

This chain joins TRBV5-6 and TRBJ1-5; D unresolved. The V gene lost 3 bases and the J gene lost 0 bases, with 7 bases spanning the gap. This CDR3 spans 14 amino acids. In germline, CDR1 is SGHDT, CDR2 YYEEEE. CDR3 DNA sequence: TGTGCCAGCAGCTCTATCGATAGCAATCAGCCCCAGCATTTT. Its protein product is CASSSIDSNQPQHF.

The chain employs TRBV19 and TRBJ2-1, with 8 bases identical to TRBD2. The junction had 9 bases not matched to a gene; V was cut back by 4 bases and J by 7 bases. The CDR3 consists of 15 residues. Germline lookup yields CDR1 LNHDA and CDR2 SQIVND (reference sequence). CDR3 DNA: TGTGCCAGTAGTACTCTAACGCGCGGGGGGAATGAGCAGTTCTTC. Translation gives CASSTLTRGGNEQFF.

The chain employs TRBV7-9 and TRBJ2-6; 8 bases match TRBD1. V dropped 7 bases and J dropped 2; count of bases not matched to a gene: 4. This CDR3 region has 15 residues. The V gene's germline CDR1 is SEHNR and CDR2 FQNEAQ (reference sequence). The CDR3 loop is CASIKQGAGANVLTF. CDR3 nucleotides: TGTGCCAGCATCAAACAGGGGGCTGGGGCCAACGTCCTGACTTTC.

The V and J genes are TRBV7-3 and TRBJ1-6; possible D gene TRBD1, 6 bases. Per the germline V gene, CDR1 is SGHTA and CDR2 is FQGTGA. Trimming shortened V by 2 bases and J by 7 bases, and 12 bases separated the two germline ends. CDR3 length: 15 amino acids. CDR3 DNA sequence: TGTGCCAGCAGCTTAGAACAGGGCTGGAATTCACCCCTCCACTTT. It specifies CASSLEQGWNSPLHF.

This clone was observed once. The rearrangement joins TRBV4-1 to TRBJ2-3; possible D gene TRBD2, 6 bases. Per germline, CDR1 MGHRA and CDR2 YSYEKL. This CDR3 is built from 16 residues. The V and J ends lost 1 base and 0 bases respectively, with 11 bases between them. Here the CDR3 DNA reads TGCGCCAGCAGCCAAGTGCAACGGGGGAGCACAGATACGCAGTATTTT. This sequence encodes CASSQVQRGSTDTQYF.

The V call is TRBV11-2, the J call TRBJ2-5; maybe TRBD2 (6 bases). Germline-derived CDR1 and CDR2 are SGHAT and FQNNGV. This CDR3 contains 15 residues. Trimming removed 2 bases from V and 4 bases from J, with 14 bases in between. DNA of the CDR3: TGTGCCAGCAGCTTAAATTGGAGGGGCAGAGAGACCCAGTACTTC. This sequence encodes CASSLNWRGRETQYF.

This sequence joins TRBV30 and TRBJ1-1; D may be TRBD1 (6 bases). CDR1 and CDR2 from the germline V gene are GTSNPN and SVGIG (reference sequence). There are 14 residues in the CDR3. V lost 2 bases, J lost 5 bases, and 15 bases lay in between. The CDR3 DNA reads TGTGCCTGGAGTATACAGGGTGGAGGAACTGAAGCTTTCTTT. It yields the protein CAWSIQGGGTEAFF.

This sequence joins TRBV5-1 and TRBJ2-1; 10 bases map to TRBD1. CDR1 SGHRS and CDR2 YFSETQ come from the germline V gene. The CDR3 length is 15 residues. Trimming removed 4 bases from V and 4 bases from J; junction bases left unmatched: 5. CDR3 sequence (DNA): TGCGCCAGCAGCCTGACAGGGGGCGCGTACAATGAGCAGTTCTTC. It is translated as CASSLTGGAYNEQFF.

The chain couples TRBV27 to TRBJ2-6, with 7 bases that match TRBD2. V was pared by 2 bases and J by 0 bases, with 7 bases of the junction left unmatched. CDR1 and CDR2 (germline): MNHEY, SMNVEV (reference sequence). There are 18 residues in the CDR3. CDR3 residues: CASSLNGGGYSGANVLTF. The CDR3 DNA follows: TGTGCCAGCAGTTTAAATGGGGGGGGATACTCTGGGGCCAACGTCCTGACTTTC.

The chain recombines TRBV6-1 with TRBJ2-3; no definite D call. CDR1 MNHNS and CDR2 SASEGT come from the germline V gene. With 4 bases removed from V and 4 bases from J, the gap between germline ends came to 9 bases. This CDR3 has 13 residues. CDR3 loop: CASSVQSPDTQYF. CDR3 in DNA: TGTGCCAGCAGTGTACAATCCCCAGATACGCAGTATTTT.

The chain couples TRBV11-2 to TRBJ1-2; TRBD1 might be the D (6 bases). The germline V gene has CDR1 SGHAT and CDR2 FQNNGV. This CDR3 region has 14 residues. Trimming shortened V by 4 bases and J by 7 bases, and 16 bases separated the two germline ends. As DNA, the CDR3 is TGTGCCAGCAGCTATTCGGATGGGGGCGCTGGCTACACCTTC. Translation: CASSYSDGGAGYTF.

The V call is TRBV19, the J call TRBJ2-3; TRBD1 matches at 7 bases. Germline V lookup: CDR1 LNHDA, CDR2 SQIVND (reference sequence). Trimming cost V 6 bases and J 3 bases; bases outside gene matches: 9. The CDR3 contains 15 residues. This CDR3 reads CASRTGSGLTDTQYF. CDR3 bases: TGTGCCAGTAGGACAGGGTCTGGGTTAACAGATACGCAGTATTTT.

The V gene is TRBV19, the J gene TRBJ1-4; no reliable D call. The germline CDR1 and CDR2 sequences are LNHDA and SQIVND (reference sequence). The V end was cut by 5 bases, the J end by 3 bases, with 13 bases between. This CDR3 is 15 amino acids long. The CDR3 reads CASSFQDVANEKLFF. The CDR3 DNA reads as TGTGCCAGTAGTTTCCAGGATGTGGCTAATGAAAAACTGTTTTTT.

This clone has just a few counts. The chain links TRBV28 to TRBJ2-7, with 9 bases identical to TRBD1. V dropped 6 bases and J dropped 3; count of bases not matched to a gene: 6. Per germline, CDR1 MDHEN and CDR2 SYDVKM. This CDR3 is built from 14 residues. The CDR3 DNA reads as TGTGCCAGCAGACCTCAGGACAGGGGCTACGAGCAGTACTTC. Its protein product is CASRPQDRGYEQYF.

The rearrangement uses TRBV30 and TRBJ1-5, with D possibly TRBD1 on 6 matching bases. CDR1 GTSNPN and CDR2 SVGIG come from the germline V gene (reference sequence). Deletions cut 1 base from V and 2 bases from J, with 6 bases between. The CDR3 consists of 13 residues. The CDR3 is CAWSGQGNQPQHF. The CDR3 coding sequence is TGTGCCTGGAGTGGACAGGGCAATCAGCCCCAGCATTTT. The full variable domain, its missing parts supplied by reference TRBV30 and TRBJ1-5, is SQTIHQWPATLVQPVGSPLSLECTVEGTSNPNLYWYRQAAGRGLQLLFYSVGIGQISSEVPQNLSASRPQDRQFILSSKKLLLSDSGFYLCAWSGQGNQPQHFGDGTRLSIL.

This rearrangement joins TRBV7-3 to TRBJ1-2, with D maybe TRBD1 (5 bases). The V end was cut by 5 bases, the J end by 7 bases, with 14 bases between. Germline V gene sequence: CDR1 SGHTA, CDR2 FQGTGA. The CDR3 has 13 amino acids. Here the CDR3 DNA reads TGTGCCAGCAGCGTGGGCCAGGGTCGTGGCTACACCTTC. As protein: CASSVGQGRGYTF. The complete variable domain, with remaining parts taken from reference TRBV7-3 and TRBJ1-2, reads GAGVSQTPSNKVTEKGKYVELRCDPISGHTALYWYRQSLGQGPEFLIYFQGTGAADDSGLPNDRFFAVRPEGSVSTLKIQRTERGDSAVYLCASSVGQGRGYTFGSGTRLTVV.

Only a few counts were recorded for this clone. The chain is built from TRBV5-1 and TRBJ1-6; tentative D call: TRBD1 (5 bases). V was trimmed by 5 bases and J by 8 bases, leaving 14 bases between them. Germline assignment: CDR1 SGHRS and CDR2 YFSETQ. This CDR3 region has 14 residues. This chain's CDR3 is CASRIQGTYSPLHF. Here the CDR3 DNA reads TGCGCCAGCAGGATCCAGGGAACATATTCACCCCTCCACTTT.

The gene calls are TRBV19 and TRBJ1-5; D is unclear. V lost 10 bases to trimming and J lost 0 bases, with 19 bases between them. Germline assignment: CDR1 LNHDA and CDR2 SQIVND (reference sequence). This CDR3 spans 16 amino acids. This CDR3 is CATAPLGGYSNQPQHF. The CDR3 DNA is TGTGCCACCGCCCCCCTAGGAGGATATAGCAATCAGCCCCAGCATTTT.

The rearrangement links TRBV10-3 to TRBJ2-7, with 8 bases identical to TRBD1. The CDR3 covers 14 residues. Unmatched junction bases numbered 6, after V lost 5 bases and J lost 3 bases. CDR1 and CDR2 from the germline V gene are ENHRY and SYGVKD. CDR3 amino acids: CAISRGQGDYEQYF. CDR3 nucleotide sequence: TGTGCCATCAGTCGAGGACAGGGAGACTACGAGCAGTACTTC.

As DNA, the CDR3 is TGTGCCAGCTCCCGCGGGACTAGCGCATACTACGAGCAGTACTTC. Amino acids: CASSRGTSAYYEQYF. V and J are TRBV18 and TRBJ2-7, with 10 bases identical to TRBD2. Germline values: CDR1 KGHSH, CDR2 LQKENI. There are 15 residues in the CDR3. The junction had 8 bases not matched to a gene; V was cut back by 6 bases and J by 3 bases.

The rearrangement joins TRBV28 to TRBJ2-1; tentative D call: TRBD1 (5 bases). CDR1 MDHEN and CDR2 SYDVKM come from the germline V gene. V lost 6 bases and J lost 10, with 22 bases in between. The CDR3 runs 15 residues. The CDR3 DNA is TGTGCCAGCAGGTATGACAGATCCCCTCATGGGGAGCAGTTCTTC. This gives the protein CASRYDRSPHGEQFF.